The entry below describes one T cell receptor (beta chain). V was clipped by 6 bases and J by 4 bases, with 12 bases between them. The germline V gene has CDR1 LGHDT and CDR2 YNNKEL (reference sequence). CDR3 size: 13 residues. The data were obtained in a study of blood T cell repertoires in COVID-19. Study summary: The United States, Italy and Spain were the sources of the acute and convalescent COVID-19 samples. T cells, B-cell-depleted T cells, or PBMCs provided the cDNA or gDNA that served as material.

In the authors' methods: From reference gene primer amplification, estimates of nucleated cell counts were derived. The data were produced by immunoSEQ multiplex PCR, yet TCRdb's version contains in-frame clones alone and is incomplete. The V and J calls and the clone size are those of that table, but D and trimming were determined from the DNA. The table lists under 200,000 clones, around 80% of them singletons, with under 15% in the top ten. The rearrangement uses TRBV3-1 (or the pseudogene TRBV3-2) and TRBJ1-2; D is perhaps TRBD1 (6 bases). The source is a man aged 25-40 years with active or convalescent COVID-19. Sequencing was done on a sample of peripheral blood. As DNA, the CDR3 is TGTGCCAGCAGTCGCACAGGGCCCTATGGCTACACCTTC. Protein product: CASSRTGPYGYTF.